These 27 T cell receptor beta chains came from one sample sequenced in a study of read filtering for tumor transcriptome and immune sequencing. This library used 300 to 500 ng RNA and molecular barcoded adaptors spanning alpha/delta and beta/gamma chains. Each CDR3 protein is one row after TCRdb ran MiXCR on the reads. The sample shows tens of thousands of distinct CDR3 sequences, approximately 13% of them seen only once. Sequenced sample: a population of CD138-negative cells sorted from bone marrow. The receptors shown here come from a donor at least 40 years old with multiple myeloma.

The table lists this clonotype with many counts. The genes are TRBV7-6 and TRBJ2-1; TRBD2 agrees at 10 bases. The V and J ends lost 4 bases and 5 bases, in that order; junction bases with no gene match: 14. The CDR3 extends over 18 amino acids. CDR1 and CDR2 (germline): SGHVS, FNYEAQ. The CDR3 bases are TGTGCCAGCAGCTCAAAACTAGCGGGATCGGCTAGTAACAATGAGCAGTTCTTC. Protein: CASSSKLAGSASNNEQFF. Using reference TRBV7-6 and TRBJ2-1 for the parts outside the CDR3, the full variable domain is GAGVSQSPRYKVTKRGQDVALRCDPISGHVSLYWYRQALGQGPEFLTYFNYEAQQDKSGLPNDRFSAERPEGSISTLTIQRTEQRDSAMYRCASSSKLAGSASNNEQFFGPGTRLTVL.

This clonotype was seen a few times. The chain employs TRBV6-6 and TRBJ2-2; a possible D gene is TRBD2 (6 bases). V was clipped by 8 bases and J by 0 bases, with 7 bases between them. This CDR3 is 13 amino acids long. Germline V lookup: CDR1 MNHNY, CDR2 SVGAGI (reference sequence). CDR3 residues: CASGGPNTGELFF. The CDR3 nucleotides read TGTGCCAGCGGAGGGCCGAACACCGGGGAGCTGTTTTTT.

This clonotype was seen at least ten times. V gene TRBV20-1 combines with J gene TRBJ2-1, with 10 bases matching TRBD2. The CDR3 has 15 residues. Germline V gives CDR1 DFQATT, CDR2 SNEGSKA (reference sequence). The V and J ends lost 5 bases and 7 bases, in that order; junction bases with no gene match: 11. Written as DNA, the CDR3 is TGCAGTGCTCCCCAACCGGGACTAGCGAATAATGAGCAGTTCTTC. Translation gives CSAPQPGLANNEQFF.

This clonotype was seen at least ten times. This chain uses TRBV30 with TRBJ1-1; the match to TRBD1 covers 11 bases. The ends lost 4 bases at V and 5 bases at J; junction bases unmatched: 6. The CDR3 covers 14 residues. Germline loops: CDR1 GTSNPN, CDR2 SVGIG (reference sequence). CDR3 in amino acids: CAWTMDRGRTEAFF. DNA of the CDR3: TGTGCCTGGACCATGGACAGGGGGCGGACTGAAGCTTTCTTT.

In this sample, this clonotype turned up many times. The chain is built from TRBV28 and TRBJ1-1; D unclear. The CDR3 totals 13 residues. V was shortened by 4 bases and J by 8 bases, with 14 bases between the two germline ends. Germline CDR1 and CDR2: MDHEN and SYDVKM. This CDR3 is CASSSQNRLEAFF. DNA for the CDR3: TGTGCCAGCAGTTCCCAAAACAGATTAGAAGCTTTCTTT. The full variable domain, rest sourced from reference TRBV28 and TRBJ1-1, is DVKVTQSSRYLVKRTGEKVFLECVQDMDHENMFWYRQDPGLGLRLIYFSYDVKMKEKGDIPEGYSVSREKKERFSLILESASTNQTSMYLCASSSQNRLEAFFGQGTRLTVV.

The sample holds many counts of this clonotype. V gene TRBV5-1 combines with J gene TRBJ2-7; a possible D gene is TRBD1 (6 bases). Germline-derived CDR1 and CDR2 are SGHRS and YFSETQ. The length of the CDR3 is 13 residues. Trimming took 4 bases from V and 4 from J, leaving 12 bases between them. The chain's CDR3 is CASSTEGGYEQYF. CDR3 nucleotide sequence: TGCGCCAGCAGCACAGAAGGGGGATACGAGCAGTACTTC. Complete variable domain (other parts from reference TRBV5-1 and TRBJ2-7): KAGVTQTPRYLIKTRGQQVTLSCSPISGHRSVSWYQQTPGQGLQFLFEYFSETQRNKGNFPGRFSGRQFSNSRSEMNVSTLELGDSALYLCASSTEGGYEQYFGPGTRLTVT.

This clonotype was recorded at least ten times. J is TRBJ2-5 and V is TRBV10-3; D gene ambiguous. This CDR3 has 12 residues. V was clipped by 2 bases and J by 2 bases, with 3 bases between them. The germline V gene has CDR1 ENHRY and CDR2 SYGVKD. CDR3 amino acids: CAISELQETQYF. CDR3 sequence (DNA): TGTGCCATCAGTGAGCTGCAAGAGACCCAGTACTTC.

The chain couples TRBV7-6 to TRBJ2-7; D is ambiguous. Germline CDR1 and CDR2: SGHVS and FNYEAQ. The V gene lost 5 bases and the J gene lost 3 bases, with 8 bases spanning the gap. This CDR3 spans 12 amino acids. The CDR3 nucleotides are TGTGCCAGCAGCGACGACATCTACGAGCAGTACTTC. Encoded protein: CASSDDIYEQYF.

This clonotype was picked up many times. The chain is built from TRBV29-1 and TRBJ2-5; no clear D. Trimming stripped 5 bases from V and 0 bases from J, with 16 bases between. Germline V gene data show CDR1 as SQVTM and CDR2 as ANQGSEA. There are 15 residues in the CDR3. CDR3 loop: CSVWSADSYQETQYF. The CDR3 coding sequence is TGCAGCGTTTGGTCCGCGGATTCGTACCAAGAGACCCAGTACTTC.

Turning to this clonotype: A much larger clone sits a single nucleotide away, making a read error possible. Likely a read error: the CDR3 ends without its conserved phenylalanine or tryptophan. V gene TRBV6-4 combines with J gene TRBJ1-5, with 9 positions matching TRBD1. After removal of 5 bases from V and 5 bases from J, the junction contained 10 bases not matched to a gene. The CDR3 contains 16 residues. Germline lookup yields CDR1 MRHNA and CDR2 SNTAGT. The CDR3 DNA sequence: TGTGCCAGCAGTACACAGGGGGCGCTTAAAGATCAGCCCCAGCATCTT. It codes for CASSTQGALKDQPQHL.

To note about this clonotype: A much larger clone is a single base away; this may be a read error. V usage is TRBV7-9 and J usage is TRBJ2-1; D gene ambiguous. Germline CDR1 SEHNR, CDR2 FQNEAQ (reference sequence). This CDR3 region has 12 residues. The CDR3, as DNA: TGTGCCAGCAGCTTAGTAGCCAATGAGCGGTTCTTC. Translation gives CASSLVANERFF.

This clonotype turned up a few times. The J gene is TRBJ2-3, the V gene TRBV10-3, with TRBD2 matching over 9 bases. Germline V gene sequence: CDR1 ENHRY, CDR2 SYGVKD. The length of the CDR3 is 13 residues. J was trimmed by 0 bases and V by 10 bases; bases with no gene match: 2. In nucleotides, the CDR3 is TGTGCCACTACTAGCGGGAGCACAGATACGCAGTATTTT. It encodes CATTSGSTDTQYF.

This clonotype was counted at least ten times. The CDR3 loop is CASSKRGGPMNTEAFF. The CDR3 bases are TGCGCCAGCAGCAAGAGGGGGGGGCCCATGAACACTGAAGCTTTCTTT. The rearrangement links TRBV5-1 to TRBJ1-1, with a possible D match to TRBD1 (6 bases). The CDR3 runs 16 residues. Trimming removed 4 bases at V and 0 bases at J, with 16 bases between. Germline CDR1 is SGHRS and CDR2 is YFSETQ. Full variable domain (outside the CDR3, taken from reference TRBV5-1 and TRBJ1-1): KAGVTQTPRYLIKTRGQQVTLSCSPISGHRSVSWYQQTPGQGLQFLFEYFSETQRNKGNFPGRFSGRQFSNSRSEMNVSTLELGDSALYLCASSKRGGPMNTEAFFGQGTRLTVV.

In its sample, this clonotype was seen many times. V gene TRBV24-1 combines with J gene TRBJ2-3; TRBD1 might be the D (6 bases). Looked up from germline, CDR1 is KGHDR and CDR2 is SFDVKD. The CDR3 covers 13 residues. V lost 7 bases and J 3 bases, leaving 10 bases between the germline ends. CDR3 nucleotide sequence: TGTGCCACCAGCAAAAGGGGGACAGATACGCAGTATTTT. It specifies CATSKRGTDTQYF.

This clonotype was counted at least ten times. This chain connects TRBV5-1 to TRBJ2-2; 9 bases align to TRBD1. The CDR3 loop spans 15 amino acids. V lost 7 bases to trimming and J lost 0 bases; unmatched junction nucleotides: 4. CDR1 and CDR2 from the germline V gene are SGHRS and YFSETQ. The CDR3 DNA reads as TGCGCCAGCTACAGGGGGCTACCGAACACCGGGGAGCTGTTTTTT. It specifies CASYRGLPNTGELFF.

This clonotype was observed at least ten times. The genes are TRBV7-8 and TRBJ1-4, with a weak D call TRBD1 (5 bases). The CDR3 totals 15 residues. Deletions cut 2 bases from V and 6 bases from J, with 13 bases between. CDR1 is SGHVS, CDR2 FQNEAQ, per germline. CDR3 in DNA: TGTGCCAGCAGCTTAAGGTTGCAGGGTGATGAAAAACTGTTTTTT. Translation gives CASSLRLQGDEKLFF.

This clonotype was seen many times. The chain has TRBV6-5 and TRBJ2-1; D may correspond to TRBD1 or TRBD2 (6 bases each). This CDR3 is 15 amino acids long. The germline gives CDR1 MNHEY, CDR2 SVGAGI. V gave up 5 bases and J gave up 4 bases, with 15 bases separating them. CDR3 region: CASSVGEGGYNEQFF. The CDR3 region has the DNA TGTGCCAGCAGTGTAGGAGAGGGGGGATACAATGAGCAGTTCTTC.

In its sample, this clonotype was seen many times. This sequence joins TRBV7-2 and TRBJ1-5, with D tentatively TRBD1 (5 bases). The V and J ends lost 1 base and 7 bases respectively, with 11 bases between them. Germline-derived CDR1 and CDR2 are SGHTA and FQGNSA. The CDR3 has 14 residues. The CDR3, as DNA: TGTGCCAGCAGCTTAGTGGGGGTCGGGCAGCCCCAGCATTTT. It translates to CASSLVGVGQPQHF.

This clonotype appeared a few times. The gene calls are TRBV6-1 and TRBJ2-5; 10 nucleotides line up with TRBD2. V gave up 1 base and J gave up 0 bases; unmatched junction bases: 8. This CDR3 comprises 18 residues. Germline lookup yields CDR1 MNHNS and CDR2 SASEGT. The CDR3 protein is CASSEVSSSGSHQETQYF. As DNA, the CDR3 is TGTGCCAGCAGTGAAGTCTCTTCTAGCGGGAGTCACCAAGAGACCCAGTACTTC.

The chain has TRBV7-2 and TRBJ2-5; D gene uncertain. The CDR3 spans 13 residues. Germline values: CDR1 SGHTA, CDR2 FQGNSA. V lost 8 bases and J 4 bases, leaving 14 bases between the germline ends. CDR3 sequence: CASGPERRETQYF. CDR3 bases: TGTGCCAGCGGGCCGGAAAGGAGAGAGACCCAGTACTTC.

V and J are TRBV29-1 and TRBJ2-5, with TRBD1 identical over 10 bases. CDR3 size: 15 residues. Per the germline V gene, CDR1 is SQVTM and CDR2 is ANQGSEA. Trimming at V came to 1 base and at J to 5 bases, leaving 7 bases not matched to a gene. CDR3 coding DNA: TGCAGCGTTGAAGGACAGGGGGCGATCGTTGAGACCCAGTACTTC. Amino acids: CSVEGQGAIVETQYF.

In this sample, this clonotype turned up a few times. The chain couples TRBV29-1 to TRBJ2-5; 8 bases match TRBD2. Germline V gene lookup returns CDR1 SQVTM and CDR2 ANQGSEA. The CDR3 is 11 residues long. Unmatched junction bases numbered 3, after V lost 7 bases and J lost 5 bases. CDR3 DNA: TGCAGCGGAGCGGGAGTGGAGACCCAGTACTTC. Translated, it gives CSGAGVETQYF.

This clonotype came up a few times. A much more abundant neighbour one base away suggests this may be a read error. This sequence joins TRBV12-3 or TRBV12-4 and TRBJ2-7, with D maybe TRBD2 (6 bases). Trimming removed 2 bases from V and 4 bases from J, with 12 bases in between. CDR3 length equals 14 residues. The CDR3 nucleotides are TGTGCCAGCAGTTTAACTAGCAGGAGGTACGAGCAGTACTTC. It translates to CASSLTSRRYEQYF.

This clonotype turned up a few times. A clone one base away is much larger, so this may be a read error. The gene calls are TRBV20-1 and TRBJ1-5; 7 nucleotides match TRBD1. CDR3 length equals 14 residues. With V trimmed by 5 bases and J by 4 bases, 8 bases remained unmatched. Germline loops: CDR1 DFQATT, CDR2 SNEGSKA (reference sequence). CDR3 loop: CSAGGAGGNQPQHF. The CDR3 nucleotides are TGCAGTGCTGGAGGGGCAGGGGGAAATCAGCCCCAGCATTTT.

As to this clonotype: One junction end does not reproduce the germline sequence, and a read error may be involved. This chain uses TRBV7-7 with TRBJ2-5; 8 bases fit TRBD2. Per germline, CDR1 SSHAT and CDR2 FNYEAQ (reference sequence). This CDR3 has 16 amino acids. CDR3 sequence (DNA): TGTGCTAGCAGCTTAAACGGGAGGGGCAAAGGGGAGACCCAGTACTTC. Encoded protein: CASSLNGRGKGETQYF. Variable domain in full (rest from reference TRBV7-7 and TRBJ2-5): GAGVSQSPRYKVTKRGQDVTLRCDPISSHATLYWYQQALGQGPEFLTYFNYEAQPDKSGLPSDRFSAERPEGSISTLTIQRTEQRDSAMYRCASSLNGRGKGETQYFGPGTRLLVL.

V usage is TRBV29-1 and J usage is TRBJ2-7; possible D gene TRBD2, 5 bases. Germline CDR1 is SQVTM and CDR2 is ANQGSEA. This CDR3 region has 13 residues. With 7 bases removed from V and 3 bases from J, the gap between germline ends came to 16 bases. DNA for the CDR3: TGCAGCGCTGCCGGGATTACTTTCTACGAGCAGTACTTC. Translated, it gives CSAAGITFYEQYF.

This clonotype was found many times. The genes are TRBV29-1 and TRBJ2-3, with no clear D. Germline loops: CDR1 SQVTM, CDR2 ANQGSEA. V was clipped by 5 bases and J by 5 bases, with 11 bases between them. CDR3 length equals 12 residues. CDR3 protein: CSVSHRGDTQYF. CDR3 DNA sequence: TGCAGCGTTTCTCACCGAGGAGATACGCAGTATTTT.